This record looks at one T cell receptor beta chain sequence and its context. What it binds is not known. These data come from a study of T cell responses to AZD1222 COVID-19 vaccine. Libraries were prepared by immunoSEQ multiplex PCR; TCRdb keeps only in-frame clonotypes and omits some of them. Of fewer than 200,000 clones listed, 91% are singletons. Germline V CDR1 and CDR2: MNHNS, SASEGT. The CDR3 has 16 amino acids. V was cut by 2 bases and J by 1 base, with 13 bases left in between. Findings of the study overall: Mostly white British, mostly female donors; authors suggested clonal diversity may be underestimated. Spike-specific TCR breadth and depth were elevated following two AZD1222 doses. Baseline serostatus was positive in only a handful of AZD1222 recipients. Vaccine-associated CD4 TCRs spanned spike, dominant at 160-218 and 743-854.

This TCR was sampled from an adult in good health. The sample in question was peripheral blood, obtained on day 0 of AZD1222 vaccination. The V call is TRBV6-1, the J call TRBJ2-3; D uncertain. DNA of the CDR3: TGTGCCAGCAGTGAACAGTTCGTTCCGGGCACAGATACGCAGTATTTT. This codes for CASSEQFVPGTDTQYF.